The table lists the clone carrying this TCR beta chain with a count of one. The antigen is undetermined. TCRdb's table, derived via immunoSEQ multiplex PCR, lists solely in-frame clones and lacks some. Of about 610,000 clones in the sample, around 97% were seen once. All donors were healthy HIV-negative adults lacking recent acute infections or vaccinations. Investigators divided CD4+ cells into CD45RA+ naive and CD45RA-negative memory subsets. This sample is drawn from a study of shared clonotypes between healthy human individuals. Study-wide points: A generally larger estimated richness was seen in naive subsets than in memory subsets.

CDR3 length: 14 residues. V lost 1 base and J 8 bases, leaving 12 bases between the germline ends. Germline V gene data show CDR1 as MGHRA and CDR2 as YSYEKL. The specimen sequenced was naive CD4+ T cells sorted from blood. Subset indicated: CD45RA+ positively selected. This chain joins TRBV4-1 and TRBJ2-1, with TRBD2 as a possible D gene (6 bases). This clonotype originated in a woman between 25 and 40 years old in good health. CDR3 nucleotides: TGCGCCAGCAGCCAAGGGGGGGTGAGGTATGAGCAGTTCTTC. This encodes CASSQGGVRYEQFF.